The present TCR beta chain was sequenced within a study of T cells in Graves' hyperthyroidism and ophthalmopathy. Regarding the study as a whole: The model forecast ophthalmopathy, anticipating it by a median about six months before onset. Using 13 V-J features, a model discriminated ophthalmopathy from stable hyperthyroidism. Blood also showed most of the thyroid clonotypes that were expanded above 0.001.

The study left out patients who had uncontrolled infection, other autoimmune disease, pregnancy or lactation. The germline gives CDR1 GTSNPN, CDR2 SVGIG (reference sequence). This CDR3 has 13 residues. Trimming left V 1 base short and J 0 bases short, with 7 bases between. The CDR3 regions of TCR beta were amplified from RNA transcripts. The TCR CDR3 was amplified in a first-round RT-PCR using the HTBI primer set. TCRdb reanalysed the multiplex PCR reads using MiXCR and keeps one entry per CDR3 protein. The data hold fewer than 450,000 distinct CDR3 sequences, with 11% to 15% observed a single time. In its sample, this clonotype was seen many times. Its antigen is still unknown.

The receptor's source is a man in his fifties or sixties with Graves' ophthalmopathy. Sequencing was carried out using blood. This chain connects TRBV30 to TRBJ2-7; D remains ambiguous. CDR3 protein: CAWSESSSYEQYF. As DNA, the CDR3 is TGTGCCTGGAGTGAGTCGAGCTCCTACGAGCAGTACTTC. The variable domain in full, completed from reference TRBV30 and TRBJ2-7, reads SQTIHQWPATLVQPVGSPLSLECTVEGTSNPNLYWYRQAAGRGLQLLFYSVGIGQISSEVPQNLSASRPQDRQFILSSKKLLLSDSGFYLCAWSESSSYEQYFGPGTRLTVT.